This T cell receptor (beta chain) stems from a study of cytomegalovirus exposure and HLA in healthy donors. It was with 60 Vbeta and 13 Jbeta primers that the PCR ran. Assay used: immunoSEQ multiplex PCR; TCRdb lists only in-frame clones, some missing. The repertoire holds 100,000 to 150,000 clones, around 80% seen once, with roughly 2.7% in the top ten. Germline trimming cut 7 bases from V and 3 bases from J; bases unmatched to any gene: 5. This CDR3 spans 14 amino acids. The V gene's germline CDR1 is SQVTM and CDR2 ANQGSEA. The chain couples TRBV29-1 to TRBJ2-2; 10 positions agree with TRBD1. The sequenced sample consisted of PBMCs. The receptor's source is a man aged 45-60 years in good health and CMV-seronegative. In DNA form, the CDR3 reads TGCAGCGCCGGGACAGGGGCGGACACCGGGGAGCTGTTTTTT. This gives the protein CSAGTGADTGELFF.